The rows below give T cell receptor beta chains drawn from one sample of a study of blood T cells in healthy people across ages. TCRdb processed the 5' RACE reads anew with MiXCR; each CDR3 protein has one entry. The repertoire holds about 900,000 distinct CDR3 sequences, with roughly 60% as singletons. The source material was blood. The receptors shown here come from a young man in good health. Each CDR3 is given with its conserved first and last residue. The D gene is left open where the match is weak. Not all rows give a size; the values are once, few, many and, for expanded clones, a class.

>TRBD2|TRBJ2-1|TRBV11-1|NA
TGTGCCAGCAGCCCAGGACTAGCGGGGGGCCAGAGCTCCTACAATGAGCAGTTCTTC
CASSPGLAGGQSSYNEQFF
>NA|TRBJ2-1|TRBV7-2|NA
TGTGCCAGCAGCTTGGATAAGGCCGGGACGGGGAATGAGCAGTTCTTC
CASSLDKAGTGNEQFF
>NA|TRBJ1-2|TRBV20-1|NA
TGCAGTGCTAGAGAACCCCCCGGGGTGAGGAACTATGGCTACACCTTC
CSAREPPGVRNYGYTF
>NA|TRBJ2-3|TRBV24-1|NA
TGTGCCACCAGTGTGCCTCCGGGCGGAGGGACAGATACGCAGTATTTT
CATSVPPGGGTDTQYF
>NA|TRBJ1-6|TRBV2|NA
TGTGCCAGCAGCAAACAGAGCTATAATTCACCCCTCCACTTT
CASSKQSYNSPLHF
>NA|TRBJ1-5|TRBV9|few
TGTGCCAGCAGCCCGAGGTGGGGACTCAATCAGCCCCAGCATTTT
CASSPRWGLNQPQHF
>TRBD1|TRBJ1-5|TRBV28|NA
TGTGCCGGACAGGATAGCAATCAGCCCCAGCATTTT
CAGQDSNQPQHF
>TRBD2|TRBJ2-5|TRBV25-1|few
TGTGCCAGCAGCGCTCCGGGGGGGCGAGAGACCCAGTACTTC
CASSAPGGRETQYF
>NA|TRBJ2-5|TRBV11-1|once
TGTGCCAGCAGCCTGGGGGGGCTAGCAGGGACCCAGTACTTC
CASSLGGLAGTQYF
>TRBD1|TRBJ1-6|TRBV6-4|NA
TGTGCCAGCAGACTTTACGGGACAGGGGACGGGAATTCACCCCTCCACTTT
CASRLYGTGDGNSPLHF
>NA|TRBJ2-1|TRBV12-5|NA
TGTGCTAGTGGTTTGGGGTCCCGGGGGGCGTACAATGAGCAGTTCTTC
CASGLGSRGAYNEQFF
>TRBD1|TRBJ2-7|TRBV2|NA
TGTGCCAGCAGTGGGGGGTGGGGACAGGACTCCTACGAGCAGTACTTC
CASSGGWGQDSYEQYF
>NA|TRBJ2-7|TRBV12-5|few
TGTGCTAGTGGTAGGGACGGAGCCTACGAGCAGTACTTC
CASGRDGAYEQYF
>NA|TRBJ2-3|TRBV7-2|NA
TGTGCCAGCAGCTTAGTAAGGGAGAATACGCAGTATTTT
CASSLVRENTQYF
>TRBD1|TRBJ2-1|TRBV7-3|few
TGTGCCAGCAGCTCCGTACAGGGGCGGAGGAGAGGGGATGAGCAGTTCTTC
CASSSVQGRRRGDEQFF
>NA|TRBJ2-1|TRBV12-3/TRBV12-4|few
TGTGCCAGCAGTCCAGGGGTTGAGCAGTTCTTC
CASSPGVEQFF
>NA|TRBJ2-1|TRBV28|NA
TGTGCCAGCAGTTTATTCCCTCATGAGCAGTTCTTC
CASSLFPHEQFF
>NA|TRBJ2-7|TRBV7-2|NA
TGTGCCAGCAGCTTAGACTCGCCGCCCTACGAGCAGTACTTC
CASSLDSPPYEQYF
>NA|TRBJ1-4|TRBV9|NA
TGTGCCAGCAGCGTAGGATCGTCAACTAATGAAAAACTGTTTTTT
CASSVGSSTNEKLFF
>TRBD2|TRBJ2-7|TRBV20-1|NA
TGCAGTGCAGGACCCGGGGGGGGCACCCAGTACTTC
CSAGPGGGTQYF
>NA|TRBJ2-1|TRBV11-2|NA
TGTGCCAGCAGCGTCTTACAGGGTTACAATGAGCAGTTCTTC
CASSVLQGYNEQFF
>NA|TRBJ2-3|TRBV7-9|NA
TGTGCCAGCAGCTTAGAGGGTGGCCCCACAGATACGCAGTATTTT
CASSLEGGPTDTQYF
>NA|TRBJ2-7|TRBV7-9|NA
TGTGCCAGCAGCCCCTCGGGTCTCTACGAGCAGTACTTC
CASSPSGLYEQYF
>TRBD2|TRBJ2-3|TRBV7-2|NA
TGTGCCAGCACCAGCGGGGGGAGCGCAGATACGCAGTATTTT
CASTSGGSADTQYF
>NA|TRBJ2-5|TRBV3-1|NA
TGTGCCAGCAGCCAAAAGGGCCAAGAGACCCAGTACTTC
CASSQKGQETQYF
>NA|TRBJ2-1|TRBV6-2/TRBV6-3|NA
TGTGCCAGCAGTTACAATGGGCAGAGAAATGAGCAGTGCTTC
CASSYNGQRNEQCF
>TRBD2|TRBJ2-7|TRBV28|NA
TGTGCCAGCAGGTCCACCTCTACATCCCGGGGGGTCTACGAGCAGTACTTC
CASRSTSTSRGVYEQYF
>NA|TRBJ2-3|TRBV7-2|few
TGTGCCAGCAGCCTACTTAGGGGGGCGGGTACGCAGTATTTT
CASSLLRGAGTQYF